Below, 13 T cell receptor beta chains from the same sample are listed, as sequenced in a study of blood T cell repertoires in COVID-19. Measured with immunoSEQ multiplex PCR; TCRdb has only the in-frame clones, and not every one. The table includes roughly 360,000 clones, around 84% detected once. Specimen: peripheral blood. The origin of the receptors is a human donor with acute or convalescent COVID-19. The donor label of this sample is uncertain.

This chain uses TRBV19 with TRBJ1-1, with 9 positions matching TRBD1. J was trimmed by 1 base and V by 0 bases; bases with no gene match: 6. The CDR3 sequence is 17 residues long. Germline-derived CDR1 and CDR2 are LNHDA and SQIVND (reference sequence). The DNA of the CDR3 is TGTGCCAGTAGTATAGATAGGACAGGGGCTGGGAACACTGAAGCTTTCTTT. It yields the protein CASSIDRTGAGNTEAFF.

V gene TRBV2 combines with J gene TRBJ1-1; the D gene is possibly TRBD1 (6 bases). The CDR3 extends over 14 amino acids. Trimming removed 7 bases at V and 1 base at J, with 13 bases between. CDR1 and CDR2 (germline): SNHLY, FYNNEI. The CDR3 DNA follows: TGTGCCAGCACTAACCAACAGGGGAACACTGAAGCTTTCTTT. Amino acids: CASTNQQGNTEAFF. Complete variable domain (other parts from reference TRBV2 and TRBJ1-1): EPEVTQTPSHQVTQMGQEVILRCVPISNHLYFYWYRQILGQKVEFLVSFYNNEISEKSEIFDDQFSVERPDGSNFTLKIRSTKLEDSAMYFCASTNQQGNTEAFFGQGTRLTVV.

DNA of the CDR3: TGTGCCAGCAGCGTGCGACTAGCGGGGTACAATGAGCAGTTCTTC. Residues: CASSVRLAGYNEQFF. V usage is TRBV9 and J usage is TRBJ2-1; 11 nucleotides line up with TRBD2. Germline V gives CDR1 SGDLS, CDR2 YYNGEE. V trimming: 2 bases; J trimming: 4 bases; junction bases outside the gene matches: 2. The CDR3 is 15 amino acids.

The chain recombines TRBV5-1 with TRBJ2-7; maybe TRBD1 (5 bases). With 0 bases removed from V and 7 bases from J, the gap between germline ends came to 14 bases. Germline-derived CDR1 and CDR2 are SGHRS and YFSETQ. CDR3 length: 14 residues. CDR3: CASSLVQGMVEQYF. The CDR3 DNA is TGCGCCAGCAGCTTGGTCCAGGGCATGGTGGAGCAGTACTTC.

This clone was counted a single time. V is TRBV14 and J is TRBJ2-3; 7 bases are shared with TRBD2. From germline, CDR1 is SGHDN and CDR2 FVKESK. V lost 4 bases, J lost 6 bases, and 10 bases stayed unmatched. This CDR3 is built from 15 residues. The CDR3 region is CASSRYLTSQDTQYF. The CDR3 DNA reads TGTGCCAGCAGCCGCTACTTGACTAGCCAGGATACGCAGTATTTT.

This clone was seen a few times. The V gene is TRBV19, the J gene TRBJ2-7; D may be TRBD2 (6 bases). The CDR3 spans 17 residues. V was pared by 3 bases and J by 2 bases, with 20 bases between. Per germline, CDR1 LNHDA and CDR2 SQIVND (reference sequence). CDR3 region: CASSMGQVGGIAYEQYF. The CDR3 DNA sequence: TGTGCCAGTAGTATGGGTCAGGTAGGCGGGATTGCCTACGAGCAGTACTTC.

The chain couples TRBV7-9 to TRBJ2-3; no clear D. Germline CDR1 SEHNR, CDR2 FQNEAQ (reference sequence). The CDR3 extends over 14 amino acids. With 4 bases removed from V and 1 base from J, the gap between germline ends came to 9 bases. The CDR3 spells CASSSIPGTDTQYF. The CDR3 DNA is TGTGCCAGCAGCTCCATCCCAGGCACAGATACGCAGTATTTT.

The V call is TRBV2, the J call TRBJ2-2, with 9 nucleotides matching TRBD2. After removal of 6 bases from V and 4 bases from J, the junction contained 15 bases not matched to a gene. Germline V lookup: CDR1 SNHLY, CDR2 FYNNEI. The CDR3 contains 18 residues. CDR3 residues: CASSQLAGRLRGTGELFF. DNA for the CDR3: TGTGCCAGCAGCCAACTAGCGGGTCGGCTCCGGGGCACCGGGGAGCTGTTTTTT.

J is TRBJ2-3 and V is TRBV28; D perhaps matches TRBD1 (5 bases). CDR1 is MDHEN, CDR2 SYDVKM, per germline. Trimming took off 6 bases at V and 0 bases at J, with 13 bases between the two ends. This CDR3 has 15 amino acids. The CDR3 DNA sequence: TGTGCCAGCAGCTGGGCGACAGTTAGCACAGATACGCAGTATTTT. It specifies CASSWATVSTDTQYF.

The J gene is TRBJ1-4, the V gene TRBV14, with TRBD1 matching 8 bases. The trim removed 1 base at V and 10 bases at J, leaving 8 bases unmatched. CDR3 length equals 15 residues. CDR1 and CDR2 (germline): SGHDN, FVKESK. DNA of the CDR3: TGTGCCAGCAGCCAAGGTGGGACAGGACTTCGAAAACTGTTTTTT. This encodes CASSQGGTGLRKLFF.

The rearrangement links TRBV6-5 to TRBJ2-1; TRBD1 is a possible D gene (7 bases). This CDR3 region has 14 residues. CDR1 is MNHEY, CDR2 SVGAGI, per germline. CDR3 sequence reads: CHIFPRGRLNEQFF. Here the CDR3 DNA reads TGTCATATTTTCCCCAGGGGGAGGTTGAATGAGCAGTTCTTC.

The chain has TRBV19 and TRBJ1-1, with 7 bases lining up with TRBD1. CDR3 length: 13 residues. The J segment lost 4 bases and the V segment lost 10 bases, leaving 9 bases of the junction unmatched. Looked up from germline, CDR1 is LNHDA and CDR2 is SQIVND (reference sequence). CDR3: CATRDSRFTEAFF. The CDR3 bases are TGTGCCACCCGGGACAGCCGCTTCACTGAAGCTTTCTTT.

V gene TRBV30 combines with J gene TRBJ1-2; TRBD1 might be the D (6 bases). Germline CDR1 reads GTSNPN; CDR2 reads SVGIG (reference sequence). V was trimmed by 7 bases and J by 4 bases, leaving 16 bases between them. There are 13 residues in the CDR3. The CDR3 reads CAYPATGPYGYTF. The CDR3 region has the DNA TGTGCCTATCCCGCGACAGGTCCCTATGGCTACACCTTC.